This T cell receptor (beta chain) was observed in a study of radiation and T cells in renal cell carcinoma. Between the trimmed V and J ends, which lost 10 bases and 0 bases, there was a span of 10 bases. Germline V gives CDR1 MNHEY, CDR2 SMNVEV (reference sequence). The CDR3 totals 13 residues. The assay was immunoSEQ multiplex PCR, and TCRdb's table has in-frame clones only and misses some. The data show 40,000 to 45,000 clones, with roughly 80% seen just once and around 26% held by the top ten. Time point in this sample: blood 4 weeks post-SBRT, at nephrectomy. Treatment reported: 15 Gy SBRT to primary tumor, nephrectomy 4 weeks later. Nephrectomy followed 15 Gy stereotactic body radiation by 4 weeks. Serial blood draws occurred at baseline and 2 and 4 weeks post-SBRT. The patient's renal cell carcinoma had clear cell pathology.

Material: blood, obtained from a patient whose treatment included radiotherapy and nephrectomy. The TCR originated in a woman between 70 and 85 years old with renal cell carcinoma. V and J are TRBV27 and TRBJ2-1; D unresolved. CDR3 in amino acids: CANQHSSYNEQFF. The CDR3 DNA is TGTGCCAACCAGCACAGCTCCTACAATGAGCAGTTCTTC.